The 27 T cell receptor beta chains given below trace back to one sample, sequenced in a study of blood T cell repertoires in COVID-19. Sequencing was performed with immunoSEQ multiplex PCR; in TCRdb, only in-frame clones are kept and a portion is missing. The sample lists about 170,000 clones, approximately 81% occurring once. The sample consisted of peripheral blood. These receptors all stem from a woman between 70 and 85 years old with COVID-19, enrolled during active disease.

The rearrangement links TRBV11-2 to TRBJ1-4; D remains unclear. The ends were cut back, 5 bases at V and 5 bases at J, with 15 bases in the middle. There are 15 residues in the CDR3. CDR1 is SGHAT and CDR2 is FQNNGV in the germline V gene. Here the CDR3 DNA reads TGTGCCAGCAGCCTAGGGCCCGTGTCAAATGAAAAACTGTTTTTT. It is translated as CASSLGPVSNEKLFF.

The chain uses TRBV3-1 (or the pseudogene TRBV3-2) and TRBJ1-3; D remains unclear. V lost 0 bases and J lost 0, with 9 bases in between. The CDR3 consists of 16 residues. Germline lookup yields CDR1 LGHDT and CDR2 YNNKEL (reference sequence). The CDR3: CASSQDQSHSGNTIYF. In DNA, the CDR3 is TGTGCCAGCAGCCAAGATCAGTCTCACTCTGGAAACACCATATATTTT.

CDR3 sequence (DNA): TGTGCCAGCTCACGAAGAGGGAATTCTGACGAAAAACTGTTTTTT. It specifies CASSRRGNSDEKLFF. The chain uses TRBV18 and TRBJ1-4; D is unresolved. This CDR3 is built from 15 residues. With 4 bases removed from V and 8 bases from J, the gap between germline ends came to 17 bases. Per germline, CDR1 KGHSH and CDR2 LQKENI.

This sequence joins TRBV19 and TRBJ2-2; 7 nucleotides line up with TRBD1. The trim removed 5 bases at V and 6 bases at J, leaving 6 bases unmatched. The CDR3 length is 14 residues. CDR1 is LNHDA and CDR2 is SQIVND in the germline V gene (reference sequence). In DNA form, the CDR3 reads TGTGCCAGTAGTTCTGACAGGGTGGCCGGGGAGCTGTTTTTT. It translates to CASSSDRVAGELFF.

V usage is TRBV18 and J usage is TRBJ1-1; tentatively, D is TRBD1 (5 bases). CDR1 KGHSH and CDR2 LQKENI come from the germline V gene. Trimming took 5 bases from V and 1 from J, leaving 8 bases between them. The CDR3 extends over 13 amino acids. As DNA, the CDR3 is TGTGCCAGCTCATACGACAGGAACACTGAAGCTTTCTTT. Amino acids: CASSYDRNTEAFF.

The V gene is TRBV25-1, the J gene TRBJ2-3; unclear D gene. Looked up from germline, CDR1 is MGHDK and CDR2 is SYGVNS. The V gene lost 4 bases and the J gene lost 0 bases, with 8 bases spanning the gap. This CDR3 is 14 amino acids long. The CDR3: CASSVEASTDTQYF. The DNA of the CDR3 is TGTGCCAGCAGTGTTGAAGCTAGCACAGATACGCAGTATTTT.

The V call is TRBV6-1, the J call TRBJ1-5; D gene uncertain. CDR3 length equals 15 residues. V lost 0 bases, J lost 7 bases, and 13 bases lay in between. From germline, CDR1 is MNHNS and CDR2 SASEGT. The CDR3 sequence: CASSEASGFGQPQHF. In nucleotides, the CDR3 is TGTGCCAGCAGTGAAGCTTCGGGGTTCGGACAGCCCCAGCATTTT.

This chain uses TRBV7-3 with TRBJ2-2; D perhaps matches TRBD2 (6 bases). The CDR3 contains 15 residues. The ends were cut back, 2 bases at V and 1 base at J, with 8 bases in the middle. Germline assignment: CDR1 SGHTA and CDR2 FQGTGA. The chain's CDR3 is CASSLGGGNTGELFF. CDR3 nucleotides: TGTGCCAGCAGCTTAGGGGGAGGGAACACCGGGGAGCTGTTTTTT.

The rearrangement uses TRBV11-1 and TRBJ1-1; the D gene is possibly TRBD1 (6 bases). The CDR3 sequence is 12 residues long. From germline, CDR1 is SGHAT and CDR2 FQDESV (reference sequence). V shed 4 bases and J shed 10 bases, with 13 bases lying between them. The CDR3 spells CASSYDRSGAFF. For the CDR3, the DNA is TGTGCCAGCAGCTATGACAGGTCTGGAGCTTTCTTT.

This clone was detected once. The CDR3 region is CASSFLRVTDTQYF. The CDR3 nucleotides are TGTGCCAGCAGTTTCCTCAGGGTCACAGATACGCAGTATTTT. This chain uses TRBV6-2 or TRBV6-3 with TRBJ2-3; tentative D call: TRBD1 (5 bases). This CDR3 has 14 amino acids. Germline V CDR1 and CDR2: MNHEY, SVGEGT. Trimming took 4 bases from V and 2 from J, leaving 10 bases between them.

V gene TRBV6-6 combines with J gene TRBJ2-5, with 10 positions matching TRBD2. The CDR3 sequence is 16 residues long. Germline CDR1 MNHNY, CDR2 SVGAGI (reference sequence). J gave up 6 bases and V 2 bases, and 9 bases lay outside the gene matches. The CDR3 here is CASSYSKRGGRQTQYF. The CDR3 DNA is TGTGCCAGCAGTTACAGCAAGCGGGGGGGCCGGCAGACCCAGTACTTC.

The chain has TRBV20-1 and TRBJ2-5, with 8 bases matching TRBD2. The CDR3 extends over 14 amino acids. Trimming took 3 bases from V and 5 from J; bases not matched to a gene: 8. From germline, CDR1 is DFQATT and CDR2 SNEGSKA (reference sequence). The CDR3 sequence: CSASPGLAMETQYF. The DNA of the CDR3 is TGCAGTGCTAGTCCCGGACTAGCAATGGAGACCCAGTACTTC.

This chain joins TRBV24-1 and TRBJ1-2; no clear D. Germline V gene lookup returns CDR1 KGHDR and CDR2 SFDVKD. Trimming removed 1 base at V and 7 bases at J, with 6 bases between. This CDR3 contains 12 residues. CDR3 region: CATSDFLGGYTF. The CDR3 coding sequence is TGTGCCACCAGTGATTTCCTAGGTGGCTACACCTTC.

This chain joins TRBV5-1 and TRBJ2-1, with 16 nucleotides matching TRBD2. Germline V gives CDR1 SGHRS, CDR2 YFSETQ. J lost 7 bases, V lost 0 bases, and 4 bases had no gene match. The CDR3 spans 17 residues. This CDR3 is CASSLAGTSGGANEQFF. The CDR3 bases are TGCGCCAGCAGCTTGGCAGGGACTAGCGGGGGGGCGAATGAGCAGTTCTTC.

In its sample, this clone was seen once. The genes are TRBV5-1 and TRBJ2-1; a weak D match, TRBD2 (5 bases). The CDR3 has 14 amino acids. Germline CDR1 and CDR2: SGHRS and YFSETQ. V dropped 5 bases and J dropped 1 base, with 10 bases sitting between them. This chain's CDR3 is CASSNPGSYNEQFF. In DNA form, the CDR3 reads TGCGCCAGCAGTAATCCGGGGTCCTACAATGAGCAGTTCTTC.

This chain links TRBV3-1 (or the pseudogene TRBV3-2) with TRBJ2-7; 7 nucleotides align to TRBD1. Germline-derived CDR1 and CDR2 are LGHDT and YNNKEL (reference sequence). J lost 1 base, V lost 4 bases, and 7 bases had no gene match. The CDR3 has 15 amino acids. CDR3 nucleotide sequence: TGTGCCAGCAGCCCCCAGGCACAGGGGTCCTACGAGCAGTACTTC. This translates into CASSPQAQGSYEQYF.

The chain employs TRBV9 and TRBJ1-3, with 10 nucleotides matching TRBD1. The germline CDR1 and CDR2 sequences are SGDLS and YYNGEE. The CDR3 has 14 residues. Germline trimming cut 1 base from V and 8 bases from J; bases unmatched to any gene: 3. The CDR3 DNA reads TGTGCCAGCAGCGTACGACAGGGGGCAGACACCATATATTTT. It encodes CASSVRQGADTIYF.

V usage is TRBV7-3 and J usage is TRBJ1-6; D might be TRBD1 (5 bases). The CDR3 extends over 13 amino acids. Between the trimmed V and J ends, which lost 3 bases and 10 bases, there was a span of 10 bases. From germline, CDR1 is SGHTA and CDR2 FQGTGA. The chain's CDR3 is CASSFQGNSPLHF. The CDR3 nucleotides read TGTGCCAGCAGCTTTCAGGGTAACTCACCCCTCCACTTT.

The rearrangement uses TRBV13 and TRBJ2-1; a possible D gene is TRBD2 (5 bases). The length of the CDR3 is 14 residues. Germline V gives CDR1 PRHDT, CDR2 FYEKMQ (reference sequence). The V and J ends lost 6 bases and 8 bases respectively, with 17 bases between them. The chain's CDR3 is CASSHGVKEDEQFF. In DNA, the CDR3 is TGTGCCAGCAGTCACGGGGTAAAGGAGGATGAGCAGTTCTTC.

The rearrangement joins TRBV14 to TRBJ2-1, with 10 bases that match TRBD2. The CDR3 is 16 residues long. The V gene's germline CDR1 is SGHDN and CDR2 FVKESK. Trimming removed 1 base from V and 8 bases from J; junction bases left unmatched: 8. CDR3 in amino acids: CASSQGGLAGVHEQFF. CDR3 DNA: TGTGCCAGCAGCCAAGGGGGGCTAGCGGGAGTACATGAGCAGTTCTTC.

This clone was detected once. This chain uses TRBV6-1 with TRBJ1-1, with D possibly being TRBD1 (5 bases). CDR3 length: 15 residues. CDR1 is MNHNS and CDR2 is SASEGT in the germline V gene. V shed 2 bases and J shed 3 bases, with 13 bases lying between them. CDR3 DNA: TGTGCCAGCAGTGAAATGCGACTAGGGGACACTGAAGCTTTCTTT. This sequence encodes CASSEMRLGDTEAFF.

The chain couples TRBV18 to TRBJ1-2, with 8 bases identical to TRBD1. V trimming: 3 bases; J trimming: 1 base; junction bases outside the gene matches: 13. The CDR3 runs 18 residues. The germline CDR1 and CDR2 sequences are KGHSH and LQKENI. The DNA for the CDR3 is TGTGCCAGCTCACCCCTTGCAGGACAGGGAAGACGTAACTATGGCTACACCTTC. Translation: CASSPLAGQGRRNYGYTF. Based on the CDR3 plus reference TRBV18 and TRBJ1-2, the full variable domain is NAGVMQNPRHLVRRRGQEARLRCSPMKGHSHVYWYRQLPEEGLKFMVYLQKENIIDESGMPKERFSAEFPKEGPSILRIQQVVRGDSAAYFCASSPLAGQGRRNYGYTFGSGTRLTVV.

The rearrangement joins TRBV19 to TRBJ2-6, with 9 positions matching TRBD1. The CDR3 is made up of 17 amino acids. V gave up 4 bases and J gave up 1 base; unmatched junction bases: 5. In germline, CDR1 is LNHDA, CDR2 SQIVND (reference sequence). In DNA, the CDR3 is TGTGCCAGTAGTAGGACAGGGGACAGGTCTGGGGCCAACGTCCTGACTTTC. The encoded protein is CASSRTGDRSGANVLTF.

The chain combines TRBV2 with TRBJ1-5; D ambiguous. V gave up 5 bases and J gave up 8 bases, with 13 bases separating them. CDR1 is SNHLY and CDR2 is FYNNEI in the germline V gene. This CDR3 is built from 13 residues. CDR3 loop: CASSRALVKPQHF. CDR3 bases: TGTGCCAGCAGTCGAGCCTTAGTGAAGCCCCAGCATTTT.

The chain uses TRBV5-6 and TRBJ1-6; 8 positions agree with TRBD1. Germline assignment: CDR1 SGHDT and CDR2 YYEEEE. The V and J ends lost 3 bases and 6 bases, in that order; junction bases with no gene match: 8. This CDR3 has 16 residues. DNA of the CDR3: TGTGCCAGCAGCTGGGGGCAGGGGGCTAGTAATTCACCCCTCCACTTT. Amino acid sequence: CASSWGQGASNSPLHF.

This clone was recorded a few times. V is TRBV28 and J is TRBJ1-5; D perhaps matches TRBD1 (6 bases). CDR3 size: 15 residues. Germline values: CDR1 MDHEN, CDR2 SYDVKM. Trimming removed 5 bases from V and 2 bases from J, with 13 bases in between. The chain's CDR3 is CASSGGTGRNQPQHF. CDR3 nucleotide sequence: TGTGCCAGCAGTGGGGGCACAGGGCGCAATCAGCCCCAGCATTTT.

DNA for the CDR3: TGTGCCAGCAGCCAAGAGGGGACTAGTACAGAGACCCAGTACTTC. The encoded protein is CASSQEGTSTETQYF. The chain couples TRBV3-1 (or the pseudogene TRBV3-2) to TRBJ2-5; 8 bases map to TRBD2. This CDR3 comprises 15 residues. The germline gives CDR1 LGHDT, CDR2 YNNKEL (reference sequence). V trimming: 0 bases; J trimming: 4 bases; junction bases outside the gene matches: 4.